These 12 T cell receptor beta chains came from one sample sequenced in a study of blood T cell repertoires in COVID-19. Assay used: immunoSEQ multiplex PCR; TCRdb lists only in-frame clones, some missing. The data show approximately 270,000 clones, 88% seen once. The sample comprised peripheral blood. The receptors were sampled from a woman aged 25 to 45 with COVID-19, enrolled during active disease.

This clone appeared once. V gene TRBV6-6 combines with J gene TRBJ2-1; TRBD2 might be the D (7 bases). CDR3 length equals 16 residues. The germline V and J ends were trimmed by 11 bases and 0 bases, with 20 bases remaining between them. Germline-derived CDR1 and CDR2 are MNHNY and SVGAGI (reference sequence). This CDR3 is CAGRGGGLSSYNEQFF. The CDR3 DNA reads TGTGCCGGACGGGGAGGGGGACTCAGCTCCTACAATGAGCAGTTCTTC.

The chain couples TRBV5-5 to TRBJ1-3, with 8 positions matching TRBD1. Trimming cost V 1 base and J 4 bases; bases outside gene matches: 4. This CDR3 contains 15 residues. The germline V gene has CDR1 SGHKS and CDR2 YYEKEE (reference sequence). CDR3 sequence reads: CASSLRQGAGNTIYF. DNA of the CDR3: TGTGCCAGCAGCTTGCGGCAGGGGGCAGGAAACACCATATATTTT.

This chain connects TRBV5-1 to TRBJ2-3; 7 bases match TRBD1. Unmatched junction bases numbered 3, after V lost 2 bases and J lost 0 bases. Germline-derived CDR1 and CDR2 are SGHRS and YFSETQ. CDR3 length: 15 residues. Here the CDR3 DNA reads TGCGCCAGCAGCTTTTTGGGACAGAGCACAGATACGCAGTATTTT. Translating it yields CASSFLGQSTDTQYF.

This clone was counted a single time. The rearrangement uses TRBV3-1 (or the pseudogene TRBV3-2) and TRBJ1-5; possibly TRBD1 for D (5 bases). The CDR3 is made up of 13 amino acids. Germline lookup yields CDR1 LGHDT and CDR2 YNNKEL (reference sequence). Trimming took 2 bases from V and 6 from J, leaving 8 bases between them. The CDR3 DNA reads TGTGCCAGCAGCCAACCGGGGGGTCAGCCCCAGCATTTT. Its translation is CASSQPGGQPQHF.

This chain connects TRBV5-6 to TRBJ2-7; TRBD1 is a possible D gene (5 bases). The CDR3 sequence is 14 residues long. Trimming left V 0 bases short and J 2 bases short, with 9 bases between. Germline loops: CDR1 SGHDT, CDR2 YYEEEE. CDR3 sequence: CASSLVGVPYEQYF. DNA for the CDR3: TGTGCCAGCAGCTTGGTAGGGGTCCCCTACGAGCAGTACTTC.

The rearrangement uses TRBV12-3 or TRBV12-4 and TRBJ1-1; D is unclear. There are 11 residues in the CDR3. Deletions cut 6 bases from V and 6 bases from J, with 8 bases between. DNA of the CDR3: TGTGCCAGCAGCCAGTTTTCTGAAGCTTTCTTT. This sequence encodes CASSQFSEAFF.

This clone was recorded only once. The V call is TRBV19, the J call TRBJ2-2, with 9 bases fitting TRBD2. CDR3 size: 17 residues. V was pared by 4 bases and J by 7 bases, with 13 bases of the junction left unmatched. Per germline, CDR1 LNHDA and CDR2 SQIVND (reference sequence). CDR3 loop: CASSRGLAVIVSGELFF. The CDR3 nucleotides are TGTGCCAGTAGTAGGGGACTAGCAGTCATAGTTAGCGGGGAGCTGTTTTTT.

J is TRBJ2-2 and V is TRBV5-1; a weak D match, TRBD2 (6 bases). The CDR3 sequence is 16 residues long. V lost 4 bases and J lost 3, with 16 bases in between. Germline V gene data show CDR1 as SGHRS and CDR2 as YFSETQ. The CDR3 DNA reads as TGCGCCAGCAGCCCGGAAAAGGGACTCTACACCGGGGAGCTGTTTTTT. This translates into CASSPEKGLYTGELFF.

In regard to this clone: Other DNA sequences in the sample encode the same CDR3. The chain carries TRBV5-1 and TRBJ2-7, with D possibly TRBD1 on 6 matching bases. This CDR3 contains 12 residues. V was cut by 4 bases and J by 4 bases, with 9 bases left in between. Per the germline V gene, CDR1 is SGHRS and CDR2 is YFSETQ. CDR3 in DNA: TGCGCCAGCAGCCCGGACAGTTACGAGCAGTACTTC. Translation gives CASSPDSYEQYF.

The chain joins TRBV11-3 to TRBJ2-7, with 9 bases aligning to TRBD2. Germline V lookup: CDR1 SGHNT, CDR2 YENEEA. This CDR3 has 18 residues. V dropped 1 base and J dropped 0; count of bases not matched to a gene: 10. In nucleotides, the CDR3 is TGTGCCAGCAGCTTAGGTCCCAGCGGGAGGACAAGCTCCTACGAGCAGTACGTC. It encodes CASSLGPSGRTSSYEQYV.

The rearrangement joins TRBV18 to TRBJ1-1; D is uncertain. The germline V and J ends were trimmed by 3 bases and 1 base, with 6 bases remaining between them. The CDR3 covers 13 residues. Germline CDR1 reads KGHSH; CDR2 reads LQKENI. CDR3 loop: CASSPLTNTEAFF. The CDR3 nucleotides read TGTGCCAGCTCACCCCTAACGAACACTGAAGCTTTCTTT.

As for this clone: Other DNA variants within this sample encode the same CDR3. The V call is TRBV24-1, the J call TRBJ2-2, with TRBD1 matching 8 bases. The germline gives CDR1 KGHDR, CDR2 SFDVKD. Losses at the gene ends were 3 bases for V and 4 bases for J; bases not matched to a gene: 3. The CDR3 has 15 residues. The chain's CDR3 is CATSDRTGFTGELFF. The CDR3 DNA follows: TGTGCCACCAGTGATCGGACAGGGTTCACCGGGGAGCTGTTTTTT.